The 16 T cell receptor beta chains given below trace back to one sample, sequenced in a study of breast tumors, draining lymph nodes, adjacent tissues. TCRdb used MiXCR to reprocess the multiplex PCR reads, holding one entry per CDR3 protein. The data show 45,000 or so distinct CDR3 sequences, 20% to 25% seen once. The sequencing input was breast tumor tissue. All receptors derive from a female donor with breast cancer. Some clones in this sample may be carry-over from other donors' samples.

This clonotype was observed a handful of times. This chain connects TRBV3-1 to TRBJ1-4; D ambiguous. V dropped 0 bases and J dropped 8 bases, with 13 bases sitting between them. Germline V gene data show CDR1 as LGHDT and CDR2 as YNNKEL (reference sequence). The CDR3 is 15 residues long. The CDR3 reads CASSQENKVSEKLFF. The CDR3 region has the DNA TGTGCCAGCAGCCAAGAGAATAAGGTCTCGGAAAAACTGTTTTTT.

For this clonotype: One base away lies a much larger clone, so this may be a sequencing read error. This chain joins TRBV6-5 and TRBJ2-7; D possibly corresponds to TRBD1 (5 bases). The CDR3 is made up of 13 amino acids. Germline V lookup: CDR1 MNHEY, CDR2 SVGAGI. CDR3 DNA: TGTGCCGGCAGTTTCCTACAGGCCGGCGAGCAGTACTTC. Amino acid sequence: CAGSFLQAGEQYF.

This clonotype occurred many times. This sequence joins TRBV7-9 and TRBJ2-7; D might be TRBD2 (6 bases). V lost 1 base to trimming and J lost 3 bases, with 10 bases between them. The CDR3 sequence is 14 residues long. The V gene's germline CDR1 is SEHNR and CDR2 FQNEAQ (reference sequence). This CDR3 is CASSLDATSYEQYF. The CDR3 DNA follows: TGTGCCAGCAGCTTAGATGCGACTAGCTACGAGCAGTACTTC.

In its sample, this clonotype was seen many times. The rearrangement uses TRBV19 and TRBJ1-2; D call uncertain. Trimming removed 1 base from V and 4 bases from J, with 13 bases in between. CDR1 and CDR2 from the germline V gene are LNHDA and SQIVND (reference sequence). This CDR3 comprises 15 residues. The DNA of the CDR3 is TGTGCCAGTAGTATAGGAGCAGGAGGTACCTATGGCTACACCTTC. This codes for CASSIGAGGTYGYTF.

This clonotype counts as medium-sized. The chain recombines TRBV7-9 with TRBJ1-2, with TRBD1 identical over 10 bases. The V and J ends lost 5 bases and 4 bases, in that order; junction bases with no gene match: 7. The CDR3 sequence is 15 residues long. Germline V gives CDR1 SEHNR, CDR2 FQNEAQ (reference sequence). CDR3: CASSPDRGGTYGYTF. The CDR3 region has the DNA TGTGCCAGCAGCCCGGACAGGGGGGGGACCTATGGCTACACCTTC.

This clonotype appeared many times. The chain uses TRBV10-3 and TRBJ1-2; the D gene is possibly TRBD1 (5 bases). V was trimmed by 6 bases and J by 4 bases, leaving 15 bases between them. Germline V gives CDR1 ENHRY, CDR2 SYGVKD. The CDR3 totals 14 residues. The CDR3 reads CAISNPRQGYGYTF. CDR3 bases: TGTGCCATCAGCAACCCGCGCCAGGGCTATGGCTACACCTTC.

This clonotype occurred many times. The junction shows a germline mismatch at one end, possibly a read error. The gene calls are TRBV7-7 and TRBJ2-3; 11 bases line up with TRBD2. This CDR3 is 15 amino acids long. Germline CDR1 is SSHAT and CDR2 is FNYEAQ (reference sequence). The CDR3 protein is CASSLTSGSGDTQYF. The CDR3 DNA reads TGTGCTAGCAGCCTAACTAGCGGGAGTGGGGATACGCAGTATTTT.

Comments on this clonotype: A much more abundant neighbour one base away suggests this may be a read error. The chain couples TRBV18 to TRBJ2-5; D unclear. This CDR3 is 12 amino acids long. Germline assignment: CDR1 KGHSH and CDR2 LQKENI. CDR3 DNA: TGTGCCAGCTCACCACTCCAAGAGATCCAGTACTTC. Translation: CASSPLQEIQYF.

This clonotype was observed a handful of times. The V and J genes are TRBV7-9 and TRBJ1-1; 8 bases fit TRBD1. The J segment lost 4 bases and the V segment lost 3 bases, leaving 4 bases of the junction unmatched. The CDR3 covers 14 residues. CDR1 is SEHNR and CDR2 is FQNEAQ in the germline V gene (reference sequence). CDR3 sequence reads: CASSFQGAVTEAFF. The CDR3 bases are TGTGCCAGCAGCTTTCAGGGGGCCGTCACTGAAGCTTTCTTT.

This clonotype has ten or more counts. The chain has TRBV9 and TRBJ1-6; 8 nucleotides line up with TRBD1. CDR3 length: 15 residues. V trimming: 0 bases; J trimming: 7 bases; junction bases outside the gene matches: 3. Germline lookup yields CDR1 SGDLS and CDR2 YYNGEE. The CDR3 reads CASSVDYRGNSPLHF. The DNA for the CDR3 is TGTGCCAGCAGCGTAGACTACAGGGGGAATTCACCCCTCCACTTT. Full variable domain (missing parts from reference TRBV9 and TRBJ1-6): DSGVTQTPKHLITATGQRVTLRCSPRSGDLSVYWYQQSLDQGLQFLIQYYNGEERAKGNILERFSAQQFPDLHSELNLSSLELGDSALYFCASSVDYRGNSPLHFGNGTRLTVT.

As to this clonotype: One junction end disagrees with the germline gene, perhaps due to a read error. V gene TRBV4-1 combines with J gene TRBJ2-5; D remains ambiguous. This CDR3 has 14 residues. CDR1 and CDR2 from the germline V gene are MGHRA and YSYEKL. CDR3 nucleotides: TGCGCCAGCAGCCAAGGGCGGATCCAAGAGACCCGGTACTTC. Translation: CASSQGRIQETRYF.

In this sample, this clonotype turned up many times. The rearrangement links TRBV28 to TRBJ1-2; D not certain. Germline V CDR1 and CDR2: MDHEN, SYDVKM. This CDR3 is 15 amino acids long. Between the trimmed V and J ends, which lost 4 bases and 1 base, there was a span of 13 bases. Written as DNA, the CDR3 is TGTGCCAGCAGTTCCCCCGACGGACTTAACTATGGCTACACCTTC. Its protein is CASSSPDGLNYGYTF.

This clonotype appeared many times. J is TRBJ2-1 and V is TRBV19; TRBD2 agrees at 9 bases. This CDR3 contains 15 residues. Germline V gene lookup returns CDR1 LNHDA and CDR2 SQIVND (reference sequence). V was clipped by 6 bases and J by 7 bases; unmatched bases: 10. The CDR3 region is CASSPRLAEGNEQFF. CDR3 nucleotides: TGTGCCAGTAGCCCCAGACTAGCGGAGGGAAATGAGCAGTTCTTC.

The chain couples TRBV7-3 to TRBJ2-3; TRBD1 aligns across 10 bases. Germline-derived CDR1 and CDR2 are SGHTA and FQGTGA. The CDR3 has 17 residues. Unmatched junction bases numbered 6, after V lost 1 base and J lost 2 bases. DNA of the CDR3: TGTGCCAGCAGCTTAAATTACGACAGGGGGCCCACAGATACGCAGTATTTT. Translating it yields CASSLNYDRGPTDTQYF.

There are a few counts of this clonotype. The CDR3 protein is CASSSRTGGSINEQFF. The DNA of the CDR3 is TGTGCCAGCAGCTCTCGGACAGGAGGGTCGATCAATGAGCAGTTCTTC. V usage is TRBV11-2 and J usage is TRBJ2-1; tentative D call: TRBD1 (7 bases). Per germline, CDR1 SGHAT and CDR2 FQNNGV. The CDR3 length is 16 residues. V was clipped by 4 bases and J by 6 bases, with 19 bases between them.

This sequence joins TRBV6-2 or TRBV6-3 and TRBJ1-5; tentative D call: TRBD1 (6 bases). This CDR3 has 15 residues. From germline, CDR1 is MNHEY and CDR2 SVGEGT. The ends were cut back, 0 bases at V and 4 bases at J, with 10 bases in the middle. CDR3 amino acids: CASSYSGTNNQPQHF. For the CDR3, the DNA is TGTGCCAGCAGTTACTCTGGGACAAATAATCAGCCCCAGCATTTT.